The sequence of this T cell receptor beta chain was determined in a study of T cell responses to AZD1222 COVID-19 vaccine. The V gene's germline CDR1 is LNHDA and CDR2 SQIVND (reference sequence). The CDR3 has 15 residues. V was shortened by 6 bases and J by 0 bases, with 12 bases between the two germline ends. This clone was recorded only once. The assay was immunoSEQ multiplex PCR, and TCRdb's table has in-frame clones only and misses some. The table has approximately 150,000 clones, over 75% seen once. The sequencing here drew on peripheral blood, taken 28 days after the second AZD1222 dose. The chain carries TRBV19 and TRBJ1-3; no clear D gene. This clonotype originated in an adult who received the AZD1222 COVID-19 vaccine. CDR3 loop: CASSQDRYSGNTIYF. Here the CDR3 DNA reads TGTGCCAGTAGCCAAGACCGGTACTCTGGAAACACCATATATTTT.